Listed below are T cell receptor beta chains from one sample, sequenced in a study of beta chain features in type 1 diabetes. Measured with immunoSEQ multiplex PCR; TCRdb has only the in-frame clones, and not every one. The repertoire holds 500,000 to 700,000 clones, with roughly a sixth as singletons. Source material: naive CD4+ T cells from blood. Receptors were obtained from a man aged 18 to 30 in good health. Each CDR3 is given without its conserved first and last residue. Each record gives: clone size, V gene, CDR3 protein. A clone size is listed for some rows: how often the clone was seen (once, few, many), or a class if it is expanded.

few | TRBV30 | AWRKGQGVTYEQY
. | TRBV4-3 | ASSPGGGARGKLF
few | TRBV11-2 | ASSLERTGGYNEQF
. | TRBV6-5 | ASSFGTNEKLF
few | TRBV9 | ASSVGLGQGQETQY
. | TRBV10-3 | AITQSAGGGEQF
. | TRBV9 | ASSTRTGSSGANVLT
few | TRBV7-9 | ASSLVQGRHEKLF
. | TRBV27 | ASSPRVLGNTIY
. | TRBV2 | ASKGDGTEAF
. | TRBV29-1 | SVLLAVLNTGELF
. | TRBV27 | ASSLRYSSTDTQY
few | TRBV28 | ASSLVRTTYEQY
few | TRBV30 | AWEGQMNTEAF
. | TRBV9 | ASSAGTGWGEKLF
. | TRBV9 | ASSPGSSSYEQY
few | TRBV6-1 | ASSGGSPTSGRADEQF
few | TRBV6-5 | ASSYRTGDGYT
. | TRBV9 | ASSPGGGPYEQY
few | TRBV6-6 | ASSYSGLRVGQPQH
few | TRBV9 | ASSTQTGPNTGELF
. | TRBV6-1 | ASSDSGQPYEQY
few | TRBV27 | ASSLRQGYEQY
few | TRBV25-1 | ASSEYSLGYNEQF
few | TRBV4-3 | ASSQGSSGRTGELF
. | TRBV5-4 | ASSLAQGANNSPLH